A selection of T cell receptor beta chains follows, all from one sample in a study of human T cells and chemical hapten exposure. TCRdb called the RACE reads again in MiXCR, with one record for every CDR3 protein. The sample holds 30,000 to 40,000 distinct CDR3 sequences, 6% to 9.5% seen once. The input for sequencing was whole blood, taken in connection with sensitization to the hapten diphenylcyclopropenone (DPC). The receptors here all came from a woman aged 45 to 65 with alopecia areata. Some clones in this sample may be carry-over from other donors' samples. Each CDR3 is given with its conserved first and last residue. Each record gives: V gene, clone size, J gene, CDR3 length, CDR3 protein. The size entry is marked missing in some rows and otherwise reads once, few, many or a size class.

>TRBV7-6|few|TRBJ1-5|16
CASSPAGGLSNQPQHF
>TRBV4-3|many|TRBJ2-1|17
CASSQDSLSGAYNEQFF
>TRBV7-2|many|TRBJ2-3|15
CASTLLRSSTDTQYF
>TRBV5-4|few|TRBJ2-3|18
CASSLAVGVTQGADTQYF
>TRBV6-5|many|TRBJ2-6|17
CASSPDRRSSGANVLTF
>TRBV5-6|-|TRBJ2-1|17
CASSLAKTSGRSNEQFF
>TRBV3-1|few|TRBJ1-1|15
CASSRLLGGLTEAFF
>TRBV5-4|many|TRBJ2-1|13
CASSFGYYNEQFF
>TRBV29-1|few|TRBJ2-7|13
CSAETSGASQQYF
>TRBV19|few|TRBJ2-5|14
CASSIRGIRETQYF